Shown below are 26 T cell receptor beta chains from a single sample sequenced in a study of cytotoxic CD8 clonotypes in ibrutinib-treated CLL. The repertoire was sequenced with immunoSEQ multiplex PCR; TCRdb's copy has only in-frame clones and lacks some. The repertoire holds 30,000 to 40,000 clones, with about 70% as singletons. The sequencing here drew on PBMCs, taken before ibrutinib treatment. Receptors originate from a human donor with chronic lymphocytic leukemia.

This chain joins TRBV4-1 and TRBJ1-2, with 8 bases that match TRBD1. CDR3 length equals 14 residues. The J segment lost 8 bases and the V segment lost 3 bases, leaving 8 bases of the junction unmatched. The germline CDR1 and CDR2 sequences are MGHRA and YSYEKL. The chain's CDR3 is CASSQRTGTGGYTF. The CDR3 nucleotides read TGCGCCAGCAGCCAGCGGACAGGGACGGGCGGCTACACCTTC.

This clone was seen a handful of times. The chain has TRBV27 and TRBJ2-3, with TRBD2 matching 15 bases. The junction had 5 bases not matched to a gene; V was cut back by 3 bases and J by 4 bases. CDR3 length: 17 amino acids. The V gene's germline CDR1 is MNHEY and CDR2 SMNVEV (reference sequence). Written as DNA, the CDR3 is TGTGCCAGCAGTTTTTCCGGACTAGCGGGGGGGCCAGATACGCAGTATTTT. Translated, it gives CASSFSGLAGGPDTQYF.

This CDR3 reads CASSPYRATEAFF. Written as DNA, the CDR3 is TGTGCCAGCTCACCGTACAGGGCAACTGAAGCTTTCTTT. The chain links TRBV18 to TRBJ1-1; possibly TRBD1 for D (6 bases). V lost 3 bases and J lost 5, with 10 bases in between. The CDR3 extends over 13 amino acids. Germline CDR1 KGHSH, CDR2 LQKENI.

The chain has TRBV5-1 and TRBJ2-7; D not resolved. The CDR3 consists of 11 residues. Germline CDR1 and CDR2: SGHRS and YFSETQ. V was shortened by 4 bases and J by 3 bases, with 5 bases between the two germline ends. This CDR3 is CASSQNYEQYF. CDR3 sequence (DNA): TGCGCCAGCAGCCAGAACTACGAGCAGTACTTC.

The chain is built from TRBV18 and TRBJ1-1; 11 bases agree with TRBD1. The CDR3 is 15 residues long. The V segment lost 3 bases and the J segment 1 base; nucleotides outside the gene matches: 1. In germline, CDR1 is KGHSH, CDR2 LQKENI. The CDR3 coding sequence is TGTGCCAGCTCACCCGGGACAGGGGGGAACACTGAAGCTTTCTTT. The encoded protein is CASSPGTGGNTEAFF.

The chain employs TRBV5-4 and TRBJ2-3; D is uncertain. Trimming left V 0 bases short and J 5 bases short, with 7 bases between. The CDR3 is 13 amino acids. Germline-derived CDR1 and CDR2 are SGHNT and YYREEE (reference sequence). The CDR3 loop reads CASSLDTQDTQYF. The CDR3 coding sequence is TGTGCCAGCAGCTTGGACACTCAAGATACGCAGTATTTT. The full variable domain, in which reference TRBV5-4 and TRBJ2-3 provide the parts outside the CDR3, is ETGVTQSPTHLIKTRGQQVTLRCSSQSGHNTVSWYQQALGQGPQFIFQYYREEENGRGNFPPRFSGLQFPNYSSELNVNALELDDSALYLCASSLDTQDTQYFGPGTRLTVL.

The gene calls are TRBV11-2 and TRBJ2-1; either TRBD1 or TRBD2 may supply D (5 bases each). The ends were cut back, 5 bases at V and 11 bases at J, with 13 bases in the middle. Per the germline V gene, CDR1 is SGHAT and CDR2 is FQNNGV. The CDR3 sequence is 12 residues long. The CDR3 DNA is TGTGCCAGCAGCCCCCGGGACCCTAAGCAGTTCTTC. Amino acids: CASSPRDPKQFF.

CDR3 DNA sequence: TGTGCCTGGAGTGTAATGGGTCCTGAGCAGTACTTC. Amino acid sequence: CAWSVMGPEQYF. This chain uses TRBV30 with TRBJ2-7; D is uncertain. The length of the CDR3 is 12 residues. In germline, CDR1 is GTSNPN, CDR2 SVGIG (reference sequence). With 0 bases removed from V and 7 bases from J, the gap between germline ends came to 10 bases.

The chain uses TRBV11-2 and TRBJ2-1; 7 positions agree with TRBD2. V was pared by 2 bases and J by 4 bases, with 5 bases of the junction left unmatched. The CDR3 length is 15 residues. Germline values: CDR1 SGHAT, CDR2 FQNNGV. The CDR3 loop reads CASSLLAGVYNEQFF. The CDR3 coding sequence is TGTGCCAGCAGCTTACTCGCGGGAGTGTACAATGAGCAGTTCTTC.

CDR3 protein: CASSLKFRQNPTGTGGVEQYF. CDR3 sequence (DNA): TGTGCCAGCAGTTTAAAATTCCGACAAAATCCGACCGGGACAGGGGGCGTCGAGCAGTACTTC. V and J are TRBV27 and TRBJ2-7, with TRBD1 matching 12 bases. The germline gives CDR1 MNHEY, CDR2 SMNVEV (reference sequence). CDR3 size: 21 residues. The V and J ends lost 2 bases and 6 bases, in that order; junction bases with no gene match: 23.

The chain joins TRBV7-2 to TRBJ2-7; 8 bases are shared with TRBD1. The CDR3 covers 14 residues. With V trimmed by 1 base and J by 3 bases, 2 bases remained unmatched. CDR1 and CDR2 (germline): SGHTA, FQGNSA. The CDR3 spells CASSLDRGIYEQYF. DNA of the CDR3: TGTGCCAGCAGCTTAGACAGGGGGATCTACGAGCAGTACTTC.

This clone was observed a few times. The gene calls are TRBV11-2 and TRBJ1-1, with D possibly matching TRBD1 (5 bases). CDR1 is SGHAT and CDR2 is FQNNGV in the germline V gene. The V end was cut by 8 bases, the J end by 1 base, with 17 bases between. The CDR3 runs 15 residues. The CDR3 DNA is TGTGCCAGCGGAGCGATTGAGCAGGGGAACACTGAAGCTTTCTTT. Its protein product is CASGAIEQGNTEAFF.

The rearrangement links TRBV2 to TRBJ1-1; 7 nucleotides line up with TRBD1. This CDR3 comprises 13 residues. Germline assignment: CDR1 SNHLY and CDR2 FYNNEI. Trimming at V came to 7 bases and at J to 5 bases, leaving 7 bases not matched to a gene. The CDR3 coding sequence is TGTGCCAGCACCCAGGGGGAAGGAACTGAAGCTTTCTTT. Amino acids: CASTQGEGTEAFF.

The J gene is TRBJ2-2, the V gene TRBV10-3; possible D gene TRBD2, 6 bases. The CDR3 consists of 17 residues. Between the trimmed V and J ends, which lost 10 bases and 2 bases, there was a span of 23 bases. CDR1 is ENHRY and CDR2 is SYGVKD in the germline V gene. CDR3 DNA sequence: TGTGCCACCCTTTCTCGGTTGGCGGGGACTAACACCGGGGAGCTGTTTTTT. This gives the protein CATLSRLAGTNTGELFF.

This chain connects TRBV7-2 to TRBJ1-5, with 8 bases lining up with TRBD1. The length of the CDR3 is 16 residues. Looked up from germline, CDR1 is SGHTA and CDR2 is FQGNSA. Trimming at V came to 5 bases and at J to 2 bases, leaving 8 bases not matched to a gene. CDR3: CASSPRPDRGNQPQHF. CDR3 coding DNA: TGTGCCAGCAGCCCGAGACCGGACAGGGGCAATCAGCCCCAGCATTTT.

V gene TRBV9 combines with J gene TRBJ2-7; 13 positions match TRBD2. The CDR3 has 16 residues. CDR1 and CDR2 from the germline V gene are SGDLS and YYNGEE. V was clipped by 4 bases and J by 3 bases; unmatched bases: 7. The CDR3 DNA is TGTGCCAGCAGCCCCAGACTAGCGGGAGGAATCTACGAGCAGTACTTC. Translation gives CASSPRLAGGIYEQYF. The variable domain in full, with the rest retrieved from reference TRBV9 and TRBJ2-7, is DSGVTQTPKHLITATGQRVTLRCSPRSGDLSVYWYQQSLDQGLQFLIQYYNGEERAKGNILERFSAQQFPDLHSELNLSSLELGDSALYFCASSPRLAGGIYEQYFGPGTRLTVT.

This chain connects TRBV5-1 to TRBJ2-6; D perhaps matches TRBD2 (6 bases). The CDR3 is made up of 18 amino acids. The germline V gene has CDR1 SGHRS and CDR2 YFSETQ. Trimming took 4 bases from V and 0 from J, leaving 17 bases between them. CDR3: CASSEAGTAYSGANVLTF. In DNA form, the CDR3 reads TGCGCCAGCAGCGAGGCCGGGACTGCGTACTCTGGGGCCAACGTCCTGACTTTC. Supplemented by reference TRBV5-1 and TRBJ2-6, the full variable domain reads KAGVTQTPRYLIKTRGQQVTLSCSPISGHRSVSWYQQTPGQGLQFLFEYFSETQRNKGNFPGRFSGRQFSNSRSEMNVSTLELGDSALYLCASSEAGTAYSGANVLTFGAGSRLTVL.

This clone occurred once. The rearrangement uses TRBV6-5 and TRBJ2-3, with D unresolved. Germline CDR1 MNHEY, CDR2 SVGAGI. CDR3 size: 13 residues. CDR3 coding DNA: TGTGCTGCTCAAGGCCTCGGCACAGATACGCAGTATTTT. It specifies CAAQGLGTDTQYF.

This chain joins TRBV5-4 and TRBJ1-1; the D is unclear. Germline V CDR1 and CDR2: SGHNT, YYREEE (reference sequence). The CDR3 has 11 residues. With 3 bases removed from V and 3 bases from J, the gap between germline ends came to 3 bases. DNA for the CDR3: TGTGCCAGCAGCTCCTACACTGAAGCTTTCTTT. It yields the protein CASSSYTEAFF. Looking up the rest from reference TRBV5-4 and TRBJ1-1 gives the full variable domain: ETGVTQSPTHLIKTRGQQVTLRCSSQSGHNTVSWYQQALGQGPQFIFQYYREEENGRGNFPPRFSGLQFPNYSSELNVNALELDDSALYLCASSSYTEAFFGQGTRLTVV.

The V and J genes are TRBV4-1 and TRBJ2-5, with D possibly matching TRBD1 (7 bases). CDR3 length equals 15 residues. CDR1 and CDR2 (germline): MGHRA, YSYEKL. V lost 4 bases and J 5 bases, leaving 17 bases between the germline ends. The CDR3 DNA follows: TGCGCCAGCAGCCCCCTATATGCAGGGGGGGAGACCCAGTACTTC. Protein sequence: CASSPLYAGGETQYF.

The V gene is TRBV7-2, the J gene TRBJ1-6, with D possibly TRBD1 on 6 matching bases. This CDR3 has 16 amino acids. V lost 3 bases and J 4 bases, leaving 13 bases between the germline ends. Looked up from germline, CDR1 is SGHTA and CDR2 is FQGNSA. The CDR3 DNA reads TGTGCCAGCAGCTTCTACAGGGAGATTTATAATTCACCCCTCCACTTT. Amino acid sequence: CASSFYREIYNSPLHF.

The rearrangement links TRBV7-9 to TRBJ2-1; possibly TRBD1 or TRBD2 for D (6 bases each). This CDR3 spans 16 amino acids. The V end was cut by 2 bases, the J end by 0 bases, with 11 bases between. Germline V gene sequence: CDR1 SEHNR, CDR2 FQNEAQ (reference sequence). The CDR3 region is CASSLRGVSSYNEQFF. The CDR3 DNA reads TGTGCCAGCAGCTTAAGGGGGGTCAGCTCCTACAATGAGCAGTTCTTC.

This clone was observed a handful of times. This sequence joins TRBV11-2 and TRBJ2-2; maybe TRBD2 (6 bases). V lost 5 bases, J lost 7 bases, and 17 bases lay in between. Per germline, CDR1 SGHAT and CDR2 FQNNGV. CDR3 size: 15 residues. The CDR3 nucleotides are TGTGCCAGCAGCAGAGGGGACTCACGCCTCGGGGAGCTGTTTTTT. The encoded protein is CASSRGDSRLGELFF.

The CDR3 here is CAWAAPRGNNYGYTF. CDR3 nucleotides: TGTGCCTGGGCGGCCCCCAGGGGGAATAACTATGGCTACACCTTC. The chain links TRBV30 to TRBJ1-2; TRBD1 matches 7 bases. Unmatched junction bases numbered 10, after V lost 5 bases and J lost 1 base. Germline CDR1 is GTSNPN and CDR2 is SVGIG (reference sequence). The CDR3 is 15 residues long. Supplemented by reference TRBV30 and TRBJ1-2, the full variable domain reads SQTIHQWPATLVQPVGSPLSLECTVEGTSNPNLYWYRQAAGRGLQLLFYSVGIGQISSEVPQNLSASRPQDRQFILSSKKLLLSDSGFYLCAWAAPRGNNYGYTFGSGTRLTVV.

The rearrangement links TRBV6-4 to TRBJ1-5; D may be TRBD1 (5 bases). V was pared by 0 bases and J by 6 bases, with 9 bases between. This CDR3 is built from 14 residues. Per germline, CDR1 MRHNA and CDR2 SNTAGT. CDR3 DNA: TGTGCCAGCAGTGACTCCTGGGGGGGTCAGCCCCAGCATTTT. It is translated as CASSDSWGGQPQHF.

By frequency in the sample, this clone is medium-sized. The CDR3 sequence is CASSRTGFNEQFF. CDR3 coding DNA: TGTGCCAGCTCACGGACGGGATTTAATGAGCAGTTCTTC. V and J are TRBV18 and TRBJ2-1, with D possibly TRBD2 on 5 matching bases. The CDR3 totals 13 residues. Germline loops: CDR1 KGHSH, CDR2 LQKENI. Trimming cost V 4 bases and J 7 bases, with 11 bases left between them.